These 2 T cell receptor beta chains came from one sample sequenced in a study of T cells in Graves' hyperthyroidism and ophthalmopathy (dated by TCRdb to the late 2010s). Receptors were amplified or captured by multiplex PCR. Sequencer: Illumina HiSeq 2000. TCR beta CDR3 regions were amplified from RNA transcripts. For the first round of RT-PCR on the TCR CDR3, the HTBI primer set was used together with the Qiagen OneStep RT-PCR kit. TCRdb cleaned the public reads at Q25 with fastp, built clones with MiXCR and kept in-frame beta chains. Rows merge per CDR3 protein into single entries with the most common DNA and genes. Present in this sample are hundreds of thousands of distinct CDR3 sequences, about 14% of which were seen just once. Clones ranked in the top ten supply roughly 10% of the sample. Sequencing used blood. The receptors come from a young woman with Graves' hyperthyroidism.

Details on this clonotype: Just one base apart from a much larger clone, this may be a read error. This chain connects TRBV2 to TRBJ1-5; D perhaps matches TRBD1 (5 bases). CDR1 is SNHLY and CDR2 is FYNNEI in the germline V gene. The CDR3 consists of 15 residues. CDR3 sequence reads: CASSEGGQTNQLQHF. CDR3 nucleotide sequence: TGTGCCAGCAGTGAGGGTGGACAAACCAATCAGCTCCAGCATTTT.

This clonotype came up many times. CDR3 residues: CASSQEGTGYSYEQYF. DNA for the CDR3: TGCGCCAGCAGCCAAGAGGGCACAGGATACTCCTACGAGCAGTACTTC. The chain combines TRBV4-1 with TRBJ2-7; tentatively, D is TRBD1 (5 bases). Germline loops: CDR1 MGHRA, CDR2 YSYEKL. The length of the CDR3 is 16 residues. With 0 bases removed from V and 0 bases from J, the gap between germline ends came to 12 bases.